Listed below are T cell receptor beta chains from one sample, sequenced in a study of blood T cell repertoires in COVID-19. Clones were sequenced by immunoSEQ multiplex PCR, and TCRdb holds only the in-frame ones, with some missing. The table has 220,000 or so clones, 80% to 85% seen once. Sequencing used peripheral blood. Receptors originate from an elderly woman with COVID-19, enrolled during active disease. The CDR3 runs from the conserved cysteine through the conserved F or W. A D gene is named only where the DNA matches it firmly. The size of a clone is reported for some rows only, either as once, few or many, or as a class for expanded clones.

CDR3aa: CASSANPGQGYEQYF
CDR3nt: TGTGCCAGCAGTGCAAACCCGGGACAGGGTTACGAGCAGTACTTC
v_gene: TRBV2
d_gene: TRBD1
abundance: .
j_gene: TRBJ2-7

CDR3aa: CASTRQNTGELFF
CDR3nt: TGTGCCAGCACGCGGCAGAACACCGGGGAGCTGTTTTTT
v_gene: TRBV2
d_gene: .
abundance: few
j_gene: TRBJ2-2

CDR3aa: CASSRGTALEKLFF
CDR3nt: TGTGCCAGCAGCCGCGGGACAGCTCTTGAAAAGCTGTTTTTT
v_gene: TRBV7-9
d_gene: TRBD1
abundance: .
j_gene: TRBJ1-4

CDR3aa: CASSPGHAGIEETQYF
CDR3nt: TGCGCCAGCAGCCCTGGACACGCGGGGATCGAAGAGACCCAGTACTTC
v_gene: TRBV5-1
d_gene: .
abundance: .
j_gene: TRBJ2-5

CDR3aa: CASRGRDNEQYF
CDR3nt: TGCGCCAGCAGGGGCAGGGACAACGAGCAGTACTTC
v_gene: TRBV5-1
d_gene: .
abundance: .
j_gene: TRBJ2-7

CDR3aa: CASSQGDGGGNQPQHF
CDR3nt: TGTGCCAGCAGCCAAGGGGACGGGGGAGGCAATCAGCCCCAGCATTTT
v_gene: TRBV4-2
d_gene: .
abundance: .
j_gene: TRBJ1-5

CDR3aa: CASRATGGADYGYTF
CDR3nt: TGCGCCAGCAGGGCGACAGGGGGCGCGGACTATGGCTACACCTTC
v_gene: TRBV5-1
d_gene: TRBD1
abundance: .
j_gene: TRBJ1-2

CDR3aa: CASLTSGGRNTGELFF
CDR3nt: TGTGCCAGCTTAACGTCGGGGGGCAGGAACACCGGGGAGCTGTTTTTT
v_gene: TRBV6-6
d_gene: .
abundance: few
j_gene: TRBJ2-2

CDR3aa: CASSLGDRMQPQHF
CDR3nt: TGTGCCAGCAGTTTGGGAGACAGGATGCAGCCCCAGCATTTT
v_gene: TRBV28
d_gene: .
abundance: .
j_gene: TRBJ1-5

CDR3aa: CASSFLPGKLFF
CDR3nt: TGTGCCAGCAGTTTTCTTCCGGGAAAACTGTTTTTT
v_gene: TRBV27
d_gene: .
abundance: .
j_gene: TRBJ1-4

CDR3aa: CASSEGLTGELFF
CDR3nt: TGTGCCAGCAGTGAGGGGCTGACCGGGGAGCTGTTTTTT
v_gene: TRBV2
d_gene: .
abundance: .
j_gene: TRBJ2-2

CDR3aa: CAWIPVQEKLFF
CDR3nt: TGTGCCTGGATCCCCGTCCAGGAAAAACTGTTTTTT
v_gene: TRBV30
d_gene: .
abundance: .
j_gene: TRBJ1-4

CDR3aa: CASNPDRLTGELFF
CDR3nt: TGTGCCAGTAATCCAGACAGGCTGACCGGGGAGCTGTTTTTT
v_gene: TRBV19
d_gene: .
abundance: .
j_gene: TRBJ2-2

CDR3aa: CASSPRKTAYNEQFF
CDR3nt: TGTGCCAGCTCACCGAGGAAGACAGCTTACAATGAGCAGTTCTTC
v_gene: TRBV18
d_gene: .
abundance: .
j_gene: TRBJ2-1

CDR3aa: CASSPSSGANVLTF
CDR3nt: TGTGCCAGCTCACCCTCCTCTGGGGCCAACGTCCTGACTTTC
v_gene: TRBV18
d_gene: .
abundance: few
j_gene: TRBJ2-6

CDR3aa: CASSLAYGDEQYF
CDR3nt: TGCGCCAGCAGCTTGGCATACGGGGACGAGCAGTACTTC
v_gene: TRBV5-1
d_gene: .
abundance: .
j_gene: TRBJ2-7

CDR3aa: CASSWGVERETQYF
CDR3nt: TGTGCCAGCAGTTGGGGGGTTGAGCGAGAGACCCAGTACTTC
v_gene: TRBV6-2/TRBV6-3
d_gene: .
abundance: .
j_gene: TRBJ2-5

CDR3aa: CASSQQGVRGTEAFF
CDR3nt: TGCGCCAGCAGTCAACAGGGGGTAAGGGGCACTGAAGCTTTCTTT
v_gene: TRBV23-1
d_gene: TRBD1
abundance: .
j_gene: TRBJ1-1